The clone carrying this T cell receptor beta chain was recorded only once. Antigen unknown. Both 60 Vbeta primers and 13 Jbeta primers went into the PCR. Clones were read by immunoSEQ multiplex PCR, and TCRdb kept only the in-frame ones, dropping some. This sample has 69,000 or so clones, with about 70% found just once. This record belongs to a study of cytomegalovirus exposure and HLA in healthy donors. Study context: Early on, a data release was issued that held 80 million to 90 million unique TCRs from HLA-typed donors.

The germline gives CDR1 LNHDA, CDR2 SQIVND (reference sequence). The CDR3 covers 11 residues. The V end was cut by 7 bases, the J end by 4 bases, with 7 bases between. Study conclusions and caveats: In vitro data verified three CMV-associated chains as specific for CMV antigens. There were around 160 TCR beta chains listed as cytomegalovirus-associated.

This sequence originates from a man younger than 30 in good health and CMV-seronegative. This chain uses TRBV19 with TRBJ2-5; D gene ambiguous. Sequencing used PBMCs. Written as DNA, the CDR3 is TGTGCCAGTAAAGAGGCAGAGACCCAGTACTTC. Translation gives CASKEAETQYF.